This TCR beta chain was captured by sequencing in a study of blood T cell repertoires in COVID-19. Across the whole study: T cells, B-cell-depleted T cells, or PBMCs provided the cDNA or gDNA that served as material.

The data were produced by immunoSEQ multiplex PCR, yet TCRdb's version contains in-frame clones alone and is incomplete. The sample comprises about 70,000 clones, around 85% of which are singletons, and roughly 5.6% rests with the top ten. Sequenced: peripheral blood. This receptor was identified in an elderly man with acute or convalescent COVID-19.

For the CDR3, the DNA is TGTGCCAGCAGTTCCCCCAGGTTTAAACTGGGCGAGCAGTACTTC. Translation: CASSSPRFKLGEQYF. V usage is TRBV27 and J usage is TRBJ2-7; D not resolved. The germline CDR1 and CDR2 sequences are MNHEY and SMNVEV (reference sequence). The length of the CDR3 is 15 residues. Trimming left V 4 bases short and J 6 bases short, with 19 bases between.